This T cell receptor beta chain appears in the sequencing data of a study of blood T cell repertoires in COVID-19. Turning to the study itself: The United States, Italy and Spain supplied acute and convalescent COVID-19 samples.

Researchers sorted participants into cohorts using their self-reported clinical history. People in the exposed group encountered a COVID-19 case within 2 weeks before entering the study. Clones were read by immunoSEQ multiplex PCR, and TCRdb kept only the in-frame ones, dropping some. Counted here are around 270,000 clones, 80% to 90% occurring once; the ten biggest clones make up roughly 3%. J lost 4 bases, V lost 1 base, and 14 bases had no gene match. The CDR3 has 18 amino acids. Germline assignment: CDR1 LGHDT and CDR2 YNNKEL (reference sequence). The rearrangement links TRBV3-1 (or the pseudogene TRBV3-2) to TRBJ2-5; 8 bases are a match to TRBD2. The receptor was derived from a woman in her thirties or forties who had been exposed to COVID-19. The specimen was PBMCs or T cells enriched from blood (not recorded which). The CDR3 nucleotides read TGTGCCAGCAGCCAAGGTATCGCCGGGGGGGACTATGTAGAGACCCAGTACTTC. This gives the protein CASSQGIAGGDYVETQYF.